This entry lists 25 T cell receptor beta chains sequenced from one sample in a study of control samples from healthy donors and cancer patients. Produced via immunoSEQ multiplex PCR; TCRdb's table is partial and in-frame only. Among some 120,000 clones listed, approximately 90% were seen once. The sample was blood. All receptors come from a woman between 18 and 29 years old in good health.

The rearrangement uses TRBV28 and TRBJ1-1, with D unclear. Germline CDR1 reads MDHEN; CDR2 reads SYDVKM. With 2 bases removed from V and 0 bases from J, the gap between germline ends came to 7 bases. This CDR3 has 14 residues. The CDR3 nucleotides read TGTGCCAGCAGTTTAGGTTCCGTGAACACTGAAGCTTTCTTT. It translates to CASSLGSVNTEAFF. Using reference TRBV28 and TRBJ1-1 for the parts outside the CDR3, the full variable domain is DVKVTQSSRYLVKRTGEKVFLECVQDMDHENMFWYRQDPGLGLRLIYFSYDVKMKEKGDIPEGYSVSREKKERFSLILESASTNQTSMYLCASSLGSVNTEAFFGQGTRLTVV.

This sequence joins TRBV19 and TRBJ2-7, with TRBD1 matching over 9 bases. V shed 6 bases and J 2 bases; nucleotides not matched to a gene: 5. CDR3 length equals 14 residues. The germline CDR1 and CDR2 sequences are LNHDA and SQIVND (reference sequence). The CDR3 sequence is CASSRGQGPYEQYF. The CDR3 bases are TGTGCCAGTAGCCGGGGACAGGGCCCCTACGAGCAGTACTTC.

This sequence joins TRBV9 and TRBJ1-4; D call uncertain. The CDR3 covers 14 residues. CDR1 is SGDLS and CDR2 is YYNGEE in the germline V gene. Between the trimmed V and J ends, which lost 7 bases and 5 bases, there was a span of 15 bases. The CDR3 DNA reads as TGTGCCAGCTCGCCCTTAACGGGAAATGAAAAACTGTTTTTT. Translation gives CASSPLTGNEKLFF.

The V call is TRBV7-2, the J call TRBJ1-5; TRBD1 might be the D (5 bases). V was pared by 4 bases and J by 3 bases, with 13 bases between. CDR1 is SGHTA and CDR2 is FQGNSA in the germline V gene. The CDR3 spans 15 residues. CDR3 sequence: CASSWGDPSNQPQHF. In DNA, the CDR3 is TGTGCCAGCAGCTGGGGGGACCCCTCCAATCAGCCCCAGCATTTT.

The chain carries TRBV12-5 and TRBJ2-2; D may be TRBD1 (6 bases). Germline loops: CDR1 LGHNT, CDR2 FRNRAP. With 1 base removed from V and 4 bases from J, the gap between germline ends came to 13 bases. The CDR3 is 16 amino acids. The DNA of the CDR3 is TGTGCTAGTGGTTTGGAAGTAGGGGGTCGCACCGGGGAGCTGTTTTTT. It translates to CASGLEVGGRTGELFF.

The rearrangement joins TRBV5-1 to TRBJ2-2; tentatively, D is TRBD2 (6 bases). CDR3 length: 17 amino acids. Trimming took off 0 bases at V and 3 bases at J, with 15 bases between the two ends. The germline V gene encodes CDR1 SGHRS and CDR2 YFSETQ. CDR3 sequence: CASSLAWGTGDTGELFF. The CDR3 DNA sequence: TGCGCCAGCAGCTTGGCTTGGGGGACGGGGGACACCGGGGAGCTGTTTTTT.

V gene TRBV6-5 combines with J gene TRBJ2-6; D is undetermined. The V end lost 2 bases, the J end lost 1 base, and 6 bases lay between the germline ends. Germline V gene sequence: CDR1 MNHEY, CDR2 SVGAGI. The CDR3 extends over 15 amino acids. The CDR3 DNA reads TGTGCCAGCAGTTACCCAATGTCTGGGGCCAACGTCCTGACTTTC. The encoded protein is CASSYPMSGANVLTF.

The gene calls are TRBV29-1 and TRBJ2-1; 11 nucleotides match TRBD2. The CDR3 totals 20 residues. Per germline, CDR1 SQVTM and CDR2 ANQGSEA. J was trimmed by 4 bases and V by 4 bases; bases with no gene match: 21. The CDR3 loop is CSVGGSEGTSGKKRYNEQFF. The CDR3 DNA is TGCAGCGTTGGGGGTTCAGAAGGGACTAGCGGAAAAAAACGGTACAATGAGCAGTTCTTC.

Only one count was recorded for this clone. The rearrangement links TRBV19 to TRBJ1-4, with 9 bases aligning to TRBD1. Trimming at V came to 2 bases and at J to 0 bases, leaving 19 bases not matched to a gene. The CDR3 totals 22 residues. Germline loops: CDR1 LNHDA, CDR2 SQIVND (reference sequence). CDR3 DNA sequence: TGTGCCAGTAGTATAACCGAGCTCGGGACAGGGTGGAGGTCGGCAACTAATGAAAAACTGTTTTTT. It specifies CASSITELGTGWRSATNEKLFF.

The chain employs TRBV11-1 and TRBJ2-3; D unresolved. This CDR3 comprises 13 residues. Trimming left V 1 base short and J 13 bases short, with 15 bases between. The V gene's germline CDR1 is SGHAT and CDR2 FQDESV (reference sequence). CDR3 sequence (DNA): TGTGCCAGCAGCTTAGGTCTAGTTTCCAAGGAGTATTTT. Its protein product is CASSLGLVSKEYF. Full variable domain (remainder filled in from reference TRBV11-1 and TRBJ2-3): EAEVAQSPRYKITEKSQAVAFWCDPISGHATLYWYRQILGQGPELLVQFQDESVVDDSQLPKDRFSAERLKGVDSTLKIQPAELGDSAMYLCASSLGLVSKEYFGPGTRLTVL.

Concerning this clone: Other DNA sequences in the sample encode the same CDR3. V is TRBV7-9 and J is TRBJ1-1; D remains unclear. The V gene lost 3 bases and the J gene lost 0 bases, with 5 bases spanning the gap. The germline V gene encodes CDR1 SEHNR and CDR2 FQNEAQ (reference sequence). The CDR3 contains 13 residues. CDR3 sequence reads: CASSLSMNTEAFF. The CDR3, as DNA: TGTGCCAGCAGCTTGTCTATGAACACTGAAGCTTTCTTT. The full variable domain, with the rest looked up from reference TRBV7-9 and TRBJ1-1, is DTGVSQNPRHKITKRGQNVTFRCDPISEHNRLYWYRQTLGQGPEFLTYFQNEAQLEKSRLLSDRFSAERPKGSFSTLEIQRTEQGDSAMYLCASSLSMNTEAFFGQGTRLTVV.

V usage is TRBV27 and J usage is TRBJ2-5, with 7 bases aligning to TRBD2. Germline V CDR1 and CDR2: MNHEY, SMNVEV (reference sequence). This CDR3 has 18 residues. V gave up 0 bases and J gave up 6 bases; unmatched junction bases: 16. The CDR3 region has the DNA TGTGCCAGCAGTTTATCGGGGAGGGGACCCCAAGTCGGGCAGACCCAGTACTTC. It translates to CASSLSGRGPQVGQTQYF.

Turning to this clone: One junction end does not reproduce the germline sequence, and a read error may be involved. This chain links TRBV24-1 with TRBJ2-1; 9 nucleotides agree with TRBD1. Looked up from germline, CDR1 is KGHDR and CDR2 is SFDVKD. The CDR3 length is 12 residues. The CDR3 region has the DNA TGTGCCGCCAGTAACAGGGGGCTCGAGCAGTTCTTC. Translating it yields CAASNRGLEQFF.

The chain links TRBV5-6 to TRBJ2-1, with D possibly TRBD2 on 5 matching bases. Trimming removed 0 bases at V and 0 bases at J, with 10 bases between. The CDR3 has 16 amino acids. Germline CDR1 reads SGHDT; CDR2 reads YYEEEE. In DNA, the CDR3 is TGTGCCAGCAGCTTGGGAGGGTTTAACTCCTACAATGAGCAGTTCTTC. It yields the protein CASSLGGFNSYNEQFF.

The CDR3: CASSPGQDSVYEQYF. CDR3 nucleotide sequence: TGTGCCAGCAGTCCTGGACAGGACTCCGTCTACGAGCAGTACTTC. The V call is TRBV28, the J call TRBJ2-7; TRBD1 agrees at 7 bases. V gave up 5 bases and J gave up 3 bases; unmatched junction bases: 10. The CDR3 extends over 15 amino acids. Per germline, CDR1 MDHEN and CDR2 SYDVKM.

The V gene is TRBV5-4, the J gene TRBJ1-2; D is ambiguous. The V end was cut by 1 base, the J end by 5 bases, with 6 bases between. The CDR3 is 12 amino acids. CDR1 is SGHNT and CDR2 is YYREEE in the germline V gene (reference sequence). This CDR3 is CASSLWGYGYTF. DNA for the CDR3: TGTGCCAGCAGCTTGTGGGGATATGGCTACACCTTC.

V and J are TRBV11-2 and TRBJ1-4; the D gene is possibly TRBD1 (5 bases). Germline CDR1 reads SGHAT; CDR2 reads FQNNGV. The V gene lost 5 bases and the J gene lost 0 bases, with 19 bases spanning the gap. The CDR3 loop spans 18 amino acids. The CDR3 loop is CASSVGQFGGATNEKLFF. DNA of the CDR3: TGTGCCAGCAGCGTAGGGCAGTTCGGGGGGGCAACTAATGAAAAACTGTTTTTT.

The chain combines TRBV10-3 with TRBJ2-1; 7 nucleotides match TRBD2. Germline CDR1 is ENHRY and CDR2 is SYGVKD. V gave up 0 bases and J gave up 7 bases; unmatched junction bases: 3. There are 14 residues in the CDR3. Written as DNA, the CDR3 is TGTGCCATCAGTGAGTCGAGTAGCGGGAATGAGCAGTTCTTC. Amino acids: CAISESSSGNEQFF.

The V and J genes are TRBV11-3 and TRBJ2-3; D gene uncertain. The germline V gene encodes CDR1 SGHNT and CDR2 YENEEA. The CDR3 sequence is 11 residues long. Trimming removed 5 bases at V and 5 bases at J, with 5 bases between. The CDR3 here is CASSIGDTQYF. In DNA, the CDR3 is TGTGCCAGCAGCATTGGAGATACGCAGTATTTT.

CDR3 DNA sequence: TGTGCCAGCAGCTTAGCGATAAGGACAGGGGATGGAGATACGCAGTATTTT. Encoded protein: CASSLAIRTGDGDTQYF. The chain combines TRBV7-6 with TRBJ2-3; 9 bases match TRBD1. This CDR3 contains 17 residues. Trimming removed 0 bases from V and 5 bases from J; junction bases left unmatched: 9. Germline CDR1 and CDR2: SGHVS and FNYEAQ.

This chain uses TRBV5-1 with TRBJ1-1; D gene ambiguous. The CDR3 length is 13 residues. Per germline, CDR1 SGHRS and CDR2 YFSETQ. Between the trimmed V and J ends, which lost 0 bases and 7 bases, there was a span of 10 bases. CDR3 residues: CASSLDGPYEAFF. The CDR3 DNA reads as TGCGCCAGCAGCTTGGACGGGCCGTATGAAGCTTTCTTT.

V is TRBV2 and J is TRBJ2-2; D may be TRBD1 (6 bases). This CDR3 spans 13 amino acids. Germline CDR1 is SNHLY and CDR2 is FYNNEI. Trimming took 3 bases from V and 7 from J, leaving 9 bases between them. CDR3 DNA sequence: TGTGCCAGCAGTGAGAACAGGGTCGGGGAGCTGTTTTTT. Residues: CASSENRVGELFF.

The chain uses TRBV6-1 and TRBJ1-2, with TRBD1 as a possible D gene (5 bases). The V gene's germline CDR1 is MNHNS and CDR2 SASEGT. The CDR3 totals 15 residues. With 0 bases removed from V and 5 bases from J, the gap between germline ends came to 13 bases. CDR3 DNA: TGTGCCAGCAGTGAAGCGAAGGCAGGGCAATATGGCTACACCTTC. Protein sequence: CASSEAKAGQYGYTF.

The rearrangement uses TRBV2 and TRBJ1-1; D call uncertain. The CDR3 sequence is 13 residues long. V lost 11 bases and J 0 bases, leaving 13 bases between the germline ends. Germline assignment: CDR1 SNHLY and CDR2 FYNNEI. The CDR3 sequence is CAASEPLNTEAFF. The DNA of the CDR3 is TGTGCCGCCTCCGAGCCCTTGAACACTGAAGCTTTCTTT.

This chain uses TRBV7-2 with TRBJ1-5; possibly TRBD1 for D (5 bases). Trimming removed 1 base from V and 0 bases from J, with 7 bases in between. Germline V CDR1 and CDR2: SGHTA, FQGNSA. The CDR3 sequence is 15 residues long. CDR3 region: CASSLGQYSNQPQHF. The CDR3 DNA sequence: TGTGCCAGCAGCTTAGGACAGTATAGCAATCAGCCCCAGCATTTT.